A selection of T cell receptor beta chains follows, all from one sample in a study of blood T cell repertoires in COVID-19. Produced via immunoSEQ multiplex PCR; TCRdb's table is partial and in-frame only. Among around 100,000 clones listed, 70% to 85% were seen once. The specimen was peripheral blood. These receptors were obtained from a human donor in a cohort sampled during active COVID-19. The CDR3 runs from the conserved cysteine through the conserved F or W. Each record gives: J gene, V gene, D gene, CDR3 DNA, CDR3 protein. A D gene is named only where the DNA matches it firmly.

j_call: TRBJ2-2; v_call: TRBV7-2; d_call: .; cdr3_nt: TGTGCCAGCAGCACGGGGAAGAGCACCGGGGAGCTGTTTTTT; cdr3_aa: CASSTGKSTGELFF
j_call: TRBJ1-3; v_call: TRBV18; d_call: .; cdr3_nt: TGTGCCAGCTCGGTTACAGCAGAATCTGGAAACACCATATATTTT; cdr3_aa: CASSVTAESGNTIYF
j_call: TRBJ2-5; v_call: TRBV9; d_call: TRBD2; cdr3_nt: TGTGCCAGCAGCTTAAGCTGGGGGGGCCAAGAGACCCAGTACTTC; cdr3_aa: CASSLSWGGQETQYF
j_call: TRBJ1-1; v_call: TRBV23-1; d_call: .; cdr3_nt: TGCGCCAGCAGTCAATCGACAGTAAACACTGAAGCTTTCTTT; cdr3_aa: CASSQSTVNTEAFF
j_call: TRBJ2-1; v_call: TRBV10-1; d_call: TRBD2; cdr3_nt: TGCGCCAGCACCCATAGCGGGAACGGTGAGCAGTTCTTC; cdr3_aa: CASTHSGNGEQFF
j_call: TRBJ2-5; v_call: TRBV3-1/TRBV3-2; d_call: TRBD2; cdr3_nt: TGTGCCAGCAGCCGAGCGGGGGGTGAAGAGACCCAGTACTTC; cdr3_aa: CASSRAGGEETQYF
j_call: TRBJ2-3; v_call: TRBV2; d_call: TRBD2; cdr3_nt: TGTGCCAGCAAGTATAGCGGGAGCAGCACAGATACGCAGTATTTT; cdr3_aa: CASKYSGSSTDTQYF
j_call: TRBJ2-5; v_call: TRBV11-2; d_call: TRBD2; cdr3_nt: TGTGCCAGCAGCTTGCTAGCGGGAGTTGGGGAGACCCAGTACTTC; cdr3_aa: CASSLLAGVGETQYF
j_call: TRBJ2-1; v_call: TRBV19; d_call: TRBD1; cdr3_nt: TGTGCCAGTAGCACGACAGGGGAGAGGAAAAGCAATGAGCAGTTCTTC; cdr3_aa: CASSTTGERKSNEQFF
j_call: TRBJ1-1; v_call: TRBV11-1; d_call: .; cdr3_nt: TGTGCCAGCAGCTTAGCCGGGACTTCAACTGAAGCTTTCTTT; cdr3_aa: CASSLAGTSTEAFF